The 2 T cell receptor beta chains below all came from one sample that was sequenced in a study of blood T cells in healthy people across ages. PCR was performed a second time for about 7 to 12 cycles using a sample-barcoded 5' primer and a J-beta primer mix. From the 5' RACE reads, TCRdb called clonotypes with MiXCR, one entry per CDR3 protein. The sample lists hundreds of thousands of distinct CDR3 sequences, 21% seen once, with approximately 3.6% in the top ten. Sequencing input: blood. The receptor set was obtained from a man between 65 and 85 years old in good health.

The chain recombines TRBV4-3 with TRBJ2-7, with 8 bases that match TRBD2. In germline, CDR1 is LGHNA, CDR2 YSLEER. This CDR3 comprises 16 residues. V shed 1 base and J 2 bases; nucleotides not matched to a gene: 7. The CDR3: CASSQAQTSGPYEQYF. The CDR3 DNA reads TGCGCCAGCAGCCAAGCCCAAACTAGCGGCCCCTACGAGCAGTACTTC.

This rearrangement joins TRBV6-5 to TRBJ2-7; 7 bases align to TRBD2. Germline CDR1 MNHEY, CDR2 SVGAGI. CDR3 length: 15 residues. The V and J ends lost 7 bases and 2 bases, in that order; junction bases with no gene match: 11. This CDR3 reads CASNVGRETAYEQYF. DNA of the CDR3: TGTGCCAGCAACGTAGGGCGGGAGACGGCCTACGAGCAGTACTTC.